These T cell receptor beta chains were read from a single sample in a study of vaccination and CD4 T cells after COVID-19. No cognate antigen is known for these TCRs. TCRdb called the PCR reads again in MiXCR, with one record for every CDR3 protein. The sample yields approximately 17,000 distinct CDR3 sequences, 70% seen once. Sequencing was carried out using CD4+ T cells from blood, cultured in vitro. The receptors come from a human donor who had recovered from COVID-19. CDR3s include the opening cysteine and the closing phenylalanine or tryptophan. The D gene is left open where the match is weak. The listing skips clone size in some rows; elsewhere it reads once, few, many or a size class.

size: few
D: TRBD1
V: TRBV7-9
J: TRBJ2-5
DNA: TGTGCCAGCAGCCCCGGGACAGATCAAGAGACCCAGTACTTC
CDR3: CASSPGTDQETQYF

size: NA
D: TRBD2
V: TRBV20-1
J: TRBJ2-2
DNA: TGCAGTGCCAGGATGCGGACTAGCGGGAGACGGGACCGGAGCACCGGGGAGCTGTTTTTT
CDR3: CSARMRTSGRRDRSTGELFF

size: NA
D: NA
V: TRBV12-3/TRBV12-4
J: TRBJ1-6
DNA: TGTGCCAGCAGTTTGTCTCTGGGTGATTCACCCCTCCACTTT
CDR3: CASSLSLGDSPLHF

size: NA
D: TRBD1
V: TRBV6-1
J: TRBJ2-5
DNA: TGTGCCAGCAGTCCTCGGACAGGCCGGGAGACCCAGTACTTC
CDR3: CASSPRTGRETQYF

size: NA
D: NA
V: TRBV20-1
J: TRBJ2-2
DNA: TGCAGTGCTGATACAGGGACGAACACCGGGGAGCTGTTTTTT
CDR3: CSADTGTNTGELFF

size: NA
D: TRBD2
V: TRBV28
J: TRBJ2-7
DNA: TGTGCCAGCAGCGGCGGGGGACTAGCGGGCCCGCGGTGGGGCGAGCAGTACTTC
CDR3: CASSGGGLAGPRWGEQYF

size: NA
D: NA
V: TRBV11-3
J: TRBJ1-2
DNA: TGTGCCAGCTCGCCTAGCTCCCTCTATGGCTACACCTTC
CDR3: CASSPSSLYGYTF

size: NA
D: TRBD1
V: TRBV10-3
J: TRBJ1-2
DNA: TGTGCCATCAGTGAGGGGACAGGAGGGGACTATGGCTACACCTTC
CDR3: CAISEGTGGDYGYTF

size: NA
D: TRBD2
V: TRBV7-6
J: TRBJ2-3
DNA: TGTGCCAGCAGCTTAGGTAGCGGGGGATTCACAGATACGCAGTATTTT
CDR3: CASSLGSGGFTDTQYF

size: NA
D: NA
V: TRBV20-1
J: TRBJ2-3
DNA: TGCAGTGCTAGAAAGGGGAGCACAGATACGCAGTATTTT
CDR3: CSARKGSTDTQYF

size: NA
D: TRBD1
V: TRBV11-2
J: TRBJ1-2
DNA: TGTGCCAGCAGCTTACTCTCCATCCGGGACAGGGCTAACTATGGCTACACCTTC
CDR3: CASSLLSIRDRANYGYTF

size: NA
D: NA
V: TRBV20-1
J: TRBJ1-6
DNA: TGCAGTGCAGTCAATCGGAGGAGCTCCTATAATTCACCCCTCCACTTT
CDR3: CSAVNRRSSYNSPLHF

size: NA
D: NA
V: TRBV6-5
J: TRBJ1-1
DNA: TGTGCCAGCAGTTACGACAGAGCGAACACTGAAGCTTTCTTT
CDR3: CASSYDRANTEAFF

size: NA
D: NA
V: TRBV7-2
J: TRBJ1-5
DNA: TGTGCCAGCAGCTTAGTTGGGGGGGCGGCCCATCAGCCCCAGCATTTT
CDR3: CASSLVGGAAHQPQHF

size: NA
D: NA
V: TRBV14
J: TRBJ1-6
DNA: TGTGCCAGCAGCCAAGTTGCCGGCGTGAGGTTGGCACCCCTCCACTTT
CDR3: CASSQVAGVRLAPLHF

size: NA
D: NA
V: TRBV7-2
J: TRBJ1-1
DNA: TGTGCCAGCAGCTCCTCCCGGGGGGCTCCCACTGAAGCTTTCTTT
CDR3: CASSSSRGAPTEAFF

size: NA
D: NA
V: TRBV10-3
J: TRBJ1-1
DNA: TGTGCCATCAGTGAAGGGCAGGCCAACACTGAAGCTTTCTTT
CDR3: CAISEGQANTEAFF

size: NA
D: NA
V: TRBV6-1
J: TRBJ2-3
DNA: TGTGCCAGCAGTGGAGACCTGCTGGGGGCTGATACGCAGTATTTT
CDR3: CASSGDLLGADTQYF

size: NA
D: TRBD1
V: TRBV19
J: TRBJ2-7
DNA: TGTGCCAGTAGTATAGGCGGGACAGGGGGCTACGAGCAGTACTTC
CDR3: CASSIGGTGGYEQYF

size: few
D: NA
V: TRBV21-1
J: TRBJ1-3
DNA: TGTGCCAGCAGGGGCCAATCTCAGGGTTCGTCTGGAAACACCATATATTTT
CDR3: CASRGQSQGSSGNTIYF

size: NA
D: NA
V: TRBV6-1
J: TRBJ1-3
DNA: TGTGCCAGCAGTGAACTGTTCTCTGGAAACACCATATATTTT
CDR3: CASSELFSGNTIYF

size: NA
D: TRBD1
V: TRBV6-1
J: TRBJ1-2
DNA: TGTGCCAGCAGACATCAGGGGGCGTTAACTAACTATGGCTACACCTTC
CDR3: CASRHQGALTNYGYTF

size: NA
D: NA
V: TRBV20-1
J: TRBJ2-2
DNA: TGCAGTGCTAGACAGAACACCGGGGAGCTGTTTTTT
CDR3: CSARQNTGELFF

size: NA
D: NA
V: TRBV27
J: TRBJ1-3
DNA: TGTGCCAGCAGTTTAGACTGGAGCTCTGGAAACACCATATATTTT
CDR3: CASSLDWSSGNTIYF

size: NA
D: NA
V: TRBV11-2
J: TRBJ2-7
DNA: TGTGCCAGCAGCTTAAACGTTGACAGCCCCTACGAGCAGTACTTC
CDR3: CASSLNVDSPYEQYF

size: NA
D: NA
V: TRBV6-1
J: TRBJ1-2
DNA: TGTGCCAGCAGTCACACCGACCCCCGCTATGGCTACACCTTC
CDR3: CASSHTDPRYGYTF

size: NA
D: TRBD1
V: TRBV20-1
J: TRBJ2-3
DNA: TGCAGTGCTTTACTCGGGACAGGGTTGTATACGCAGTATTTT
CDR3: CSALLGTGLYTQYF

size: NA
D: NA
V: TRBV10-1
J: TRBJ2-7
DNA: TGCGCCAGCAGTGATCCGGGAGCCGAGCAGTACTTC
CDR3: CASSDPGAEQYF

size: NA
D: TRBD2
V: TRBV15
J: TRBJ2-1
DNA: TGTGCCACCAGCAAGGAACTAGCGGGCCTCGTAGGCAATGAGCAGTTCTTC
CDR3: CATSKELAGLVGNEQFF

size: NA
D: NA
V: TRBV7-8
J: TRBJ2-7
DNA: TGTGCCAGCAGCGCGATAGAAGGGTTTGAGCAGTACTTC
CDR3: CASSAIEGFEQYF

size: NA
D: TRBD1
V: TRBV19
J: TRBJ1-2
DNA: TGTGCCAGTAGTCTCGGGACAGTATCTGGCTATGGCTACACCTTC
CDR3: CASSLGTVSGYGYTF

size: NA
D: NA
V: TRBV2
J: TRBJ1-5
DNA: TGTGCCAGCAGTCAGGATAGCAATCAGCCCCAGCATTTT
CDR3: CASSQDSNQPQHF

size: NA
D: NA
V: TRBV20-1
J: TRBJ2-7
DNA: TGCAGTGCTAGCGGTAACTCCTACGAGCAGTACTTC
CDR3: CSASGNSYEQYF

size: NA
D: TRBD2
V: TRBV12-3/TRBV12-4
J: TRBJ2-3
DNA: TGTGCCAGCAGTTCGCGGGGGGCGAATACGCAGTATTTT
CDR3: CASSSRGANTQYF

size: NA
D: NA
V: TRBV12-3/TRBV12-4
J: TRBJ1-2
DNA: TGTGCCAGCAGTTTATCAGGGAAGTCTAACTATGGCTACACCTTC
CDR3: CASSLSGKSNYGYTF

size: NA
D: TRBD2
V: TRBV12-3/TRBV12-4
J: TRBJ2-5
DNA: TGTGCCAGCAGTCGAGGGGGGACTAGCGGGAGACCTCAAGAGACCCAGTACTTC
CDR3: CASSRGGTSGRPQETQYF

size: NA
D: NA
V: TRBV20-1
J: TRBJ1-2
DNA: TGCAGTGCTAGTGACAGTTTTTTCGGTGTCTACACCTTC
CDR3: CSASDSFFGVYTF

size: few
D: NA
V: TRBV6-1
J: TRBJ2-7
DNA: TGTGCCAGCCCCTCGGAAGTGGGACAAACGGCCCTATCCTACGAGCAGTACTTC
CDR3: CASPSEVGQTALSYEQYF

size: NA
D: TRBD2
V: TRBV20-1
J: TRBJ2-3
DNA: TGCAGTGCTAGCCCGGGACTAGCGGGCACAGATACGCAGTATTTT
CDR3: CSASPGLAGTDTQYF